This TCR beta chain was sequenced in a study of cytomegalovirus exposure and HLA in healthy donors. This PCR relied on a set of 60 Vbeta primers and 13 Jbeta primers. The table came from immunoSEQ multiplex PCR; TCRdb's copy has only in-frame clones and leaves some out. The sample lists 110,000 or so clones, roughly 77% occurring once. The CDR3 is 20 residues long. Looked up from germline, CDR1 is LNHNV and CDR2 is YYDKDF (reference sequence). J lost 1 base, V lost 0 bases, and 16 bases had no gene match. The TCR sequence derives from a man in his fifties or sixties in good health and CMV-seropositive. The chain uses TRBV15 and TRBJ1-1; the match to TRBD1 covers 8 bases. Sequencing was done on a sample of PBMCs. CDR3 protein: CATSRDFVGTGISKNTEAFF. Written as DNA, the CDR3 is TGTGCCACCAGCAGAGATTTTGTAGGGACAGGCATTTCTAAGAACACTGAAGCTTTCTTT.